Reported below is one T cell receptor beta chain. Its antigen is undetermined. Germline V gene lookup returns CDR1 MNHEY and CDR2 SVGAGI. The CDR3 spans 13 residues. Trimming cost V 9 bases and J 4 bases, with 15 bases left between them. This entry comes from a study of T cells in localized non-small cell lung cancer. Generated by immunoSEQ multiplex PCR, the TCRdb table keeps only in-frame clones and is missing some. This sample has about 48,000 clones, with 70% to 80% found just once. Study findings and constraints: The greatest T cell clonality was found in uninvolved adjacent lung (higher than in tumor). Appearance in adjacent lung was seen for a median approximately 58 of the top 100 tumor clones.

This TCR was sampled from a man between 40 and 69 years old with stage I squamous cell lung carcinoma. The source was peripheral blood, collected before any cancer treatment. The chain employs TRBV6-5 and TRBJ1-1; unclear D gene. The CDR3 DNA reads as TGTGCCAGTTATGCCACACTGGGCACTGAAGCTTTCTTT. It is translated as CASYATLGTEAFF.